The rows below give T cell receptor beta chains drawn from one sample of a study of blood T cell repertoires in COVID-19. Method: immunoSEQ multiplex PCR; TCRdb's copy keeps in-frame clones and lacks some. The sample has around 420,000 clones; 88% are singletons. The specimen was PBMCs or T cells enriched from blood (not recorded which). The receptors stem from a middle-aged woman with acute COVID-19. The CDR3 runs from the conserved cysteine through the conserved F or W. D genes are given only for firm matches. A row's size may be missing; if present it is once, few, many or a size class.

D,J,size,V,DNA,CDR3
-,TRBJ1-1,-,TRBV6-6,TGTGCCAGCAGCCCCGGCCCGGAGGCTTTCTTT,CASSPGPEAFF
-,TRBJ1-4,-,TRBV25-1,TGTGCCAGCAGGACTGACGTTGGTGGAGTGAAACTGTTTTTT,CASRTDVGGVKLFF
TRBD1,TRBJ1-1,-,TRBV10-3,TGTGCCATCAGGACAGGGGTGAACACTGAAGCTTTCTTT,CAIRTGVNTEAFF
-,TRBJ2-7,-,TRBV5-1,TGCGCCAGCAGCTGGAGTAGCTCCTACGAGCAGTACTTC,CASSWSSSYEQYF
TRBD2,TRBJ2-1,once,TRBV11-2,TGTGCCAGCAGCCCCCCGGGACTAGCGGGGGGGCTCCCCTACGGGGAGCAGTTCTTC,CASSPPGLAGGLPYGEQFF
TRBD1,TRBJ1-2,-,TRBV2,TGTGCCAGCAGGTTACAGGGGGCGGTTTCTGGCTACACCTTC,CASRLQGAVSGYTF
-,TRBJ2-1,few,TRBV2,TGTGCCAGCAGTGGGGGGGGGCCTATAAATGAGCAGTTCTTC,CASSGGGPINEQFF
-,TRBJ2-5,-,TRBV29-1,TGCAGCGTTCGGGCAGGAGGCGTTCTGAAGACCCAGTACTTC,CSVRAGGVLKTQYF
-,TRBJ2-6,-,TRBV19,TGTGCCAGTAGTACGGACAGAGCCTCCTCTGGGGCCAACGTCCTGACTTTC,CASSTDRASSGANVLTF
-,TRBJ2-1,-,TRBV5-4,TGTGCCAGCAGCGTTGTGACAGACAATGAGCAGTTCTTC,CASSVVTDNEQFF
TRBD1,TRBJ2-6,-,TRBV7-2,TGTGCCAGCAGCTTGGAACCGGGACAGGGGACCGGGGCCAACGTCCTGACTTTC,CASSLEPGQGTGANVLTF
TRBD1,TRBJ1-6,-,TRBV30,TGTGCCTGGAGGAGACAGGGTAATTCACCCCTCCACTTT,CAWRRQGNSPLHF
-,TRBJ1-6,-,TRBV3-1/TRBV3-2,TGTGCCAGCAGCCAGTCCCCGACAGTTTATAATTCACCCCTCCACTTT,CASSQSPTVYNSPLHF
-,TRBJ2-7,-,TRBV15,TGTGCCACCAGCAGAGATCCGGACAGAACCTACGAGCAGTACTTC,CATSRDPDRTYEQYF
TRBD1,TRBJ1-4,many,TRBV9,TGTGCCAGCAGCGTAGGGGGACAGGCCCTAACAACTAATGAAAAACTGTTTTTT,CASSVGGQALTTNEKLFF
-,TRBJ1-1,-,TRBV13,TGTGCCAGCAGCTTTAGAGGGCAAGGTGAAGCTTTCTTT,CASSFRGQGEAFF
-,TRBJ2-7,-,TRBV11-2,TGTGCCAGCAGCCGAATGGGGGCGTTCTACGAGCAGTACTTC,CASSRMGAFYEQYF
-,TRBJ2-3,-,TRBV19,TGTGCCAGTAGTATAGATCCAGGGGGGAGCACAGATACGCAGTATTTT,CASSIDPGGSTDTQYF
-,TRBJ1-4,-,TRBV15,TGTGCCACCAGCAGACTCCCAGGGGATAAGAAACTGTTTTTT,CATSRLPGDKKLFF
TRBD1,TRBJ1-4,-,TRBV12-5,TGTGCTAGTGGTTTGGTAACACAGGGGTTGGGGGCAACTAATGAAAAACTGTTTTTT,CASGLVTQGLGATNEKLFF
TRBD1,TRBJ1-2,-,TRBV11-2,TGTGCCAGCAGACGCTTGCCGGGACAGGGGCACCAAAACTATGGCTACACCTTC,CASRRLPGQGHQNYGYTF
TRBD1,TRBJ1-4,-,TRBV6-1,TGTGCCAGCAGTGAACCGGGACAGGGGATCGCTAGAAAACTGTTTTTT,CASSEPGQGIARKLFF
TRBD1,TRBJ1-6,-,TRBV6-1,TGTGCCAGCAGTGAAGGACAGGGGGGGATATCACCCCTCCACTTT,CASSEGQGGISPLHF
-,TRBJ1-2,-,TRBV6-9,TGTGCCAGCAGTTCAACGGGGGAACACACCTTC,CASSSTGEHTF
-,TRBJ1-5,few,TRBV19,TGTGCCAGTACCCCCTCCGGGGAGTATAATCAGCCCCAGCATTTT,CASTPSGEYNQPQHF
TRBD1,TRBJ1-1,-,TRBV6-5,TGTGCCAGCAGCCGAACCGACAGGGATCACACTGAAGCTTTCTTT,CASSRTDRDHTEAFF
TRBD2,TRBJ2-7,-,TRBV3-1/TRBV3-2,TGTGCCAGCGAGCGGGACGGCTCCTACGAGCAGTACTTC,CASERDGSYEQYF
-,TRBJ2-5,-,TRBV24-1,TGTGCCACCAGTGTTCATACAGGAATACAAGAGACCCAGTACTTC,CATSVHTGIQETQYF
TRBD2,TRBJ2-1,-,TRBV7-8,TGTGCCAGCAGCCCTATAGCGGGGAGCTCCTACAATGAGCAGTTCTTC,CASSPIAGSSYNEQFF
-,TRBJ2-7,-,TRBV6-6,TGTGCCAGCAGTTACCGGGACGAGCAGTACTTC,CASSYRDEQYF
-,TRBJ2-5,-,TRBV7-9,TGTGCCAGCAGCTTGGAAGGCTGGCAGGTGACCCAGTACTTC,CASSLEGWQVTQYF
TRBD1,TRBJ1-3,-,TRBV10-3,TGTGCCATCACAGGGGGTAACACCATATATTTT,CAITGGNTIYF
-,TRBJ1-2,-,TRBV5-1,TGCGCCAGCACTGCGGAAAGCGGGGCCTATGGCTACACCTTC,CASTAESGAYGYTF
TRBD2,TRBJ2-7,-,TRBV3-1/TRBV3-2,TGTGCCAGCAGCCACCGGCGTAGCGGGGTTCACTACGAGCAGTACTTC,CASSHRRSGVHYEQYF
-,TRBJ1-1,-,TRBV9,TGTGCCAGCAGCCCTTCGACAGGCCAAGCCCAAGCTTTCTTT,CASSPSTGQAQAFF
TRBD1,TRBJ1-2,-,TRBV29-1,TGCAGCGTGCGACAGGGTCTGAGCTATGGCTACACCTTC,CSVRQGLSYGYTF
TRBD1,TRBJ1-5,-,TRBV30,TGTGCCTGGAGTACAATTCCCGGGACAGATCCGCGACAGCCCCAGCATTTT,CAWSTIPGTDPRQPQHF
-,TRBJ1-6,-,TRBV9,TGTGCCAGCTCGCTGGACATAACCTTTTCACCCCTCCACTTT,CASSLDITFSPLHF
TRBD1,TRBJ1-2,-,TRBV11-2,TGTGCCAGCAGCGAGCGGGACAGGGGGAAATATGGCTACACCTTC,CASSERDRGKYGYTF
TRBD1,TRBJ2-7,-,TRBV18,TGTGCCAGCTCAACGCCTACAGGGGTCGAGCAGTACTTC,CASSTPTGVEQYF
-,TRBJ2-7,-,TRBV28,TGTGCCAGCATGGGCAGTTGGGCCTACGAGCAGTACTTC,CASMGSWAYEQYF
-,TRBJ1-1,-,TRBV2,TGTGCCAGCGGAAACAGGGAGAACACTGAAGCTTTCTTT,CASGNRENTEAFF
-,TRBJ1-5,-,TRBV6-5,TGTGCCGGGGGCAGGTCCAGCAATCAGCCCCAGCATTTT,CAGGRSSNQPQHF
TRBD1,TRBJ1-5,-,TRBV6-5,TGTGCCAGCAGCTATGACAGGGGCAATCAGCCCCAGCATTTT,CASSYDRGNQPQHF
TRBD1,TRBJ2-6,-,TRBV27,TGTGCCAGCAGTTTATCGTCAGGGGGTGGGGCCAACGTCCTGACTTTC,CASSLSSGGGANVLTF
TRBD1,TRBJ2-1,-,TRBV11-2,TGTGCCAGCAGCTTATCGCGGACAGGCGATGAGCAGTTCTTC,CASSLSRTGDEQFF
TRBD1,TRBJ2-7,-,TRBV7-2,TGTGCCAGCAGCTATGACAGGGCGGTGGACGAGCAGTACTTC,CASSYDRAVDEQYF
-,TRBJ1-3,-,TRBV6-5,TGTGCCAGCAGTTACTCGAGGGGGGGACGTGGAAACACCATATATTTT,CASSYSRGGRGNTIYF
-,TRBJ1-2,-,TRBV10-3,TGTGCCATCAGTGACGGGACAAACTATGGCTACACCTTC,CAISDGTNYGYTF
-,TRBJ1-1,-,TRBV5-1,TGCGCCAGCAGCCTAAGCGACAGTCTTGAAGCTTTCTTT,CASSLSDSLEAFF
TRBD1,TRBJ2-7,-,TRBV3-1/TRBV3-2,TGTGCCAGCAGCGCGGACAGGTTAACCTACGAGCAGTACTTC,CASSADRLTYEQYF
-,TRBJ1-2,-,TRBV19,TGTGCCACCATGGAGGGTGGCTACACCTTC,CATMEGGYTF
-,TRBJ2-7,-,TRBV5-4,TGTGCCAGCAGCACCCGAGGGGGCTCCTACGAGCAGTACTTC,CASSTRGGSYEQYF
TRBD2,TRBJ2-3,-,TRBV5-1,TGCGCCAGCAGCCCCACTAGCGGGCGAAACACAGATACGCAGTATTTT,CASSPTSGRNTDTQYF
-,TRBJ1-3,-,TRBV2,TGTGCCAGCAGTGTGGCAGGGCAATTATCTGGAAACACCATATATTTT,CASSVAGQLSGNTIYF
TRBD2,TRBJ2-5,-,TRBV6-5,TGTGCCAGCAGTTCTCTTCGGGGGGGACCTCAAGAGACCCAGTACTTC,CASSSLRGGPQETQYF
TRBD2,TRBJ2-3,-,TRBV5-1,TGCGCCAGCAGCTTGGGCGGGGGTCCTAGCACAGATACGCAGTATTTT,CASSLGGGPSTDTQYF